This passage covers 26 T cell receptor beta chains from one sample sequenced in a study of control samples from healthy donors and cancer patients. Profiling relied on immunoSEQ multiplex PCR, and the TCRdb table lists in-frame clones only, not all of them. The table shows 98,000 or so clones, with approximately 80% occurring only once. Sequencing was carried out using blood. The receptors originated from a woman aged 30 to 39 in good health.

The V call is TRBV18, the J call TRBJ1-6, with 7 positions matching TRBD1. CDR3 length equals 15 residues. The J segment lost 1 base and the V segment lost 4 bases, leaving 1 base of the junction unmatched. Germline CDR1 and CDR2: KGHSH and LQKENI. CDR3 bases: TGTGCCAGCTCACAGGGGGCATCCTATAATTCACCCCTCCACTTT. Translating it yields CASSQGASYNSPLHF.

This sequence joins TRBV4-2 and TRBJ1-1, with D unresolved. CDR3 length: 14 amino acids. Germline V gives CDR1 LGHNA, CDR2 YNFKEQ. Trimming took 4 bases from V and 3 from J, leaving 12 bases between them. The DNA of the CDR3 is TGTGCCAGCAGCCCAAGGAAGGTCGACACTGAAGCTTTCTTT. Its protein is CASSPRKVDTEAFF.

This chain uses TRBV5-1 with TRBJ2-3; 8 nucleotides match TRBD1. The CDR3 is 16 residues long. Germline CDR1 SGHRS, CDR2 YFSETQ. V lost 0 bases and J lost 0; bases outside the gene matches: 3. CDR3 sequence reads: CASSLDQGASTDTQYF. In nucleotides, the CDR3 is TGCGCCAGCAGCTTGGACCAGGGGGCGAGCACAGATACGCAGTATTTT.

The table lists this clone with a count of one. The V call is TRBV5-1, the J call TRBJ2-7; either TRBD1 or TRBD2 may fit D (6 bases each). CDR3 length equals 14 residues. V lost 0 bases to trimming and J lost 4 bases, with 11 bases between them. Germline V CDR1 and CDR2: SGHRS, YFSETQ. The CDR3 coding sequence is TGCGCCAGCAGCTTGGGTACGGGGGCGTACGAGCAGTACTTC. It translates to CASSLGTGAYEQYF.

This clone has only one observation. The chain has TRBV12-3 or TRBV12-4 and TRBJ1-2; possible D gene TRBD1, 6 bases. The CDR3 has 13 residues. V was pared by 7 bases and J by 4 bases, with 13 bases between. CDR3 amino acids: CASTLGQLYGYTF. DNA for the CDR3: TGTGCCAGCACCCTCGGACAGCTCTATGGCTACACCTTC.

The chain carries TRBV12-5 and TRBJ1-4, with D possibly TRBD1 on 6 matching bases. The V end lost 2 bases, the J end lost 7 bases, and 17 bases lay between the germline ends. The CDR3 is made up of 16 amino acids. Looked up from germline, CDR1 is LGHNT and CDR2 is FRNRAP. This CDR3 is CASGLLGGALVEKLFF. For the CDR3, the DNA is TGTGCTAGTGGTTTGTTAGGGGGAGCTTTGGTTGAAAAACTGTTTTTT.

The chain joins TRBV6-6 to TRBJ1-1; possibly TRBD1 for D (5 bases). V was clipped by 4 bases and J by 5 bases, with 17 bases between them. The CDR3 totals 15 residues. The germline V gene encodes CDR1 MNHNY and CDR2 SVGAGI (reference sequence). This CDR3 is CASSSHSPGLTEAFF. The CDR3, as DNA: TGTGCCAGCAGTTCCCACTCCCCAGGGTTAACTGAAGCTTTCTTT.

This sequence joins TRBV29-1 and TRBJ2-5; no firm D call. The CDR3 extends over 11 amino acids. V shed 5 bases and J shed 1 base, with 5 bases lying between them. CDR1 and CDR2 (germline): SQVTM, ANQGSEA. CDR3 DNA: TGCAGCGTTTACAGCCAAGAGACCCAGTACTTC. Encoded protein: CSVYSQETQYF. The variable domain in full, with the rest retrieved from reference TRBV29-1 and TRBJ2-5, is SAVISQKPSRDICQRGTSLTIQCQVDSQVTMMFWYRQQPGQSLTLIATANQGSEATYESGFVIDKFPISRPNLTFSTLTVSNMSPEDSSIYLCSVYSQETQYFGPGTRLLVL.

This sequence joins TRBV4-2 and TRBJ2-1, with 9 bases that match TRBD1. CDR1 and CDR2 from the germline V gene are LGHNA and YNFKEQ. The junction had 9 bases not matched to a gene; V was cut back by 4 bases and J by 8 bases. The CDR3 contains 15 residues. For the CDR3, the DNA is TGTGCCAGCAGCCCGGGACAGGGAAAAATCGATGAGCAGTTCTTC. Its protein product is CASSPGQGKIDEQFF.

The chain combines TRBV4-1 with TRBJ1-5; D might be TRBD1 (6 bases). V lost 3 bases to trimming and J lost 6 bases, with 15 bases between them. Per the germline V gene, CDR1 is MGHRA and CDR2 is YSYEKL. The CDR3 covers 15 residues. The CDR3 protein is CASSQQPGAGQPQHF. In nucleotides, the CDR3 is TGCGCCAGCAGCCAGCAGCCGGGGGCCGGTCAGCCCCAGCATTTT.

The chain has TRBV19 and TRBJ1-5, with 10 bases aligning to TRBD1. This CDR3 is 16 amino acids long. Germline V gene data show CDR1 as LNHDA and CDR2 as SQIVND (reference sequence). Unmatched junction bases numbered 5, after V lost 3 bases and J lost 3 bases. In DNA form, the CDR3 reads TGTGCCAGTAGTATGGGGAGACAGGGGGCCAATCAGCCCCAGCATTTT. Protein: CASSMGRQGANQPQHF.

This chain connects TRBV6-5 to TRBJ2-3; D gene uncertain. CDR1 MNHEY and CDR2 SVGAGI come from the germline V gene. V lost 5 bases to trimming and J lost 6 bases, with 9 bases between them. CDR3 length: 12 amino acids. CDR3 in amino acids: CASSTDTDTQYF. The CDR3 nucleotides are TGTGCCAGCAGTACCGACACGGATACGCAGTATTTT.

This chain connects TRBV13 to TRBJ1-2; a weak D match, TRBD1 (5 bases). Trimming pared 0 bases from V and 4 bases from J, leaving 12 bases between. The CDR3 runs 15 residues. Germline values: CDR1 PRHDT, CDR2 FYEKMQ (reference sequence). This CDR3 is CASSLGQGGSYGYTF. The CDR3 DNA reads as TGTGCCAGCAGCTTAGGGCAGGGCGGAAGCTATGGCTACACCTTC.

This clone was seen only once. V is TRBV9 and J is TRBJ1-1; TRBD1 is a possible D gene (5 bases). This CDR3 spans 14 amino acids. With 3 bases removed from V and 4 bases from J, the gap between germline ends came to 13 bases. Germline CDR1 reads SGDLS; CDR2 reads YYNGEE. CDR3 in amino acids: CASSEVLGGTEAFF. Here the CDR3 DNA reads TGTGCCAGCAGCGAAGTCCTCGGGGGCACTGAAGCTTTCTTT.

This chain connects TRBV5-1 to TRBJ2-5; 7 bases line up with TRBD2. Germline V lookup: CDR1 SGHRS, CDR2 YFSETQ. The CDR3 length is 15 residues. The ends lost 4 bases at V and 2 bases at J; junction bases unmatched: 8. For the CDR3, the DNA is TGCGCCAGCAGCCAGCCGGGACTAAATCAAGAGACCCAGTACTTC. This translates into CASSQPGLNQETQYF.

This chain's CDR3 is CASSFSGRGRAGELFF. In DNA form, the CDR3 reads TGTGCCAGCAGTTTTTCGGGCAGGGGGCGCGCCGGGGAGCTGTTTTTT. J is TRBJ2-2 and V is TRBV27; 8 bases match TRBD1. Germline values: CDR1 MNHEY, CDR2 SMNVEV (reference sequence). Losses at the gene ends were 3 bases for V and 6 bases for J; bases not matched to a gene: 9. The CDR3 has 16 residues.

The rearrangement links TRBV30 to TRBJ1-1; D unresolved. Germline lookup yields CDR1 GTSNPN and CDR2 SVGIG (reference sequence). The CDR3 has 13 amino acids. Trimming stripped 2 bases from V and 0 bases from J, with 7 bases between. CDR3 nucleotide sequence: TGTGCCTGGAGTTTGGGTATGAACACTGAAGCTTTCTTT. Encoded protein: CAWSLGMNTEAFF.

The chain employs TRBV3-1 (or the pseudogene TRBV3-2) and TRBJ1-6; a possible D gene is TRBD1 (5 bases). The germline V gene encodes CDR1 LGHDT and CDR2 YNNKEL (reference sequence). The CDR3 is made up of 14 amino acids. V was clipped by 3 bases and J by 10 bases, with 13 bases between them. The CDR3 coding sequence is TGTGCCAGCAGCCAGGCCAAAGGGGTGTCACCCCTCCACTTT. This sequence encodes CASSQAKGVSPLHF.

The V call is TRBV4-3, the J call TRBJ2-5, with D maybe TRBD1 (6 bases). Per germline, CDR1 LGHNA and CDR2 YSLEER. Trimming pared 2 bases from V and 4 bases from J, leaving 20 bases between. CDR3 length: 17 residues. In nucleotides, the CDR3 is TGCGCCAGCAGCCAAAAAGGGACCGCCAGGGGTGGAGAGACCCAGTACTTC. This gives the protein CASSQKGTARGGETQYF.

The V gene is TRBV5-4, the J gene TRBJ2-7; 12 bases are a match to TRBD1. Germline V CDR1 and CDR2: SGHNT, YYREEE (reference sequence). J was trimmed by 9 bases and V by 2 bases; bases with no gene match: 6. This CDR3 spans 14 amino acids. The CDR3 DNA reads as TGTGCCAGCAGCTTAGTGGGACAGGGGGCAGCGCAGTACTTC. It yields the protein CASSLVGQGAAQYF.

This clone appeared a single time. The chain has TRBV2 and TRBJ2-7; the match to TRBD1 covers 11 bases. V was clipped by 6 bases and J by 0 bases; unmatched bases: 4. This CDR3 has 15 amino acids. Germline CDR1 and CDR2: SNHLY and FYNNEI. The CDR3 is CASRAGTGGSYEQYF. Written as DNA, the CDR3 is TGTGCCAGCAGGGCAGGGACAGGGGGCTCCTACGAGCAGTACTTC.

The V and J genes are TRBV27 and TRBJ1-3; D not certain. The CDR3 is 13 residues long. V was shortened by 6 bases and J by 0 bases, with 6 bases between the two germline ends. The germline V gene has CDR1 MNHEY and CDR2 SMNVEV (reference sequence). The CDR3 loop is CASRGTSGNTIYF. In DNA form, the CDR3 reads TGTGCCAGCAGAGGAACCTCTGGAAACACCATATATTTT.

The genes are TRBV14 and TRBJ2-7; TRBD1 aligns across 9 bases. This CDR3 spans 14 amino acids. Germline V gives CDR1 SGHDN, CDR2 FVKESK. Trimming took 4 bases from V and 3 from J; bases not matched to a gene: 4. As DNA, the CDR3 is TGTGCCAGCAGCCTGGGACAGGGAGGCTACGAGCAGTACTTC. Translated, it gives CASSLGQGGYEQYF.

The chain is built from TRBV18 and TRBJ1-1; the D is unclear. Germline lookup yields CDR1 KGHSH and CDR2 LQKENI. There are 14 residues in the CDR3. V dropped 3 bases and J dropped 1 base, with 9 bases sitting between them. CDR3 coding DNA: TGTGCCAGCTCACCTGGAGGACGGAACACTGAAGCTTTCTTT. Encoded protein: CASSPGGRNTEAFF.

The V gene is TRBV10-2, the J gene TRBJ1-1; D gene ambiguous. The CDR3 contains 13 residues. The germline CDR1 and CDR2 sequences are WSHSY and SAAADI. V lost 5 bases and J 1 base, leaving 8 bases between the germline ends. In DNA, the CDR3 is TGCGCCAGCAGTCAATACGGGAACACTGAAGCTTTCTTT. Translating it yields CASSQYGNTEAFF.

V is TRBV7-6 and J is TRBJ2-5, with TRBD1 as a possible D gene (6 bases). There are 14 residues in the CDR3. The ends were cut back, 2 bases at V and 2 bases at J, with 9 bases in the middle. Germline assignment: CDR1 SGHVS and CDR2 FNYEAQ. CDR3 residues: CASSLSTGQETQYF. Here the CDR3 DNA reads TGTGCCAGCAGCTTAAGTACAGGGCAAGAGACCCAGTACTTC.